The 26 T cell receptor beta chains listed next were all sequenced from one sample in a study of shared clonotypes between healthy human individuals. Repertoires were generated with immunoSEQ multiplex PCR, while TCRdb's copy carries only in-frame clones and drops some. The repertoire holds millions of clones, with approximately 90% as singletons. Sequenced: naive CD4+ T cells sorted from blood. Subset given: CD45RA+ positively selected. The receptor set was obtained from a man aged 18-30 years in good health.

On this clone itself: Other nucleotide sequences from this sample produce the same CDR3. The chain recombines TRBV5-1 with TRBJ2-1; TRBD2 matches 11 bases. The CDR3 runs 15 residues. Germline lookup yields CDR1 SGHRS and CDR2 YFSETQ. The V segment lost 0 bases and the J segment 7 bases; nucleotides outside the gene matches: 3. The CDR3 sequence is CASSLGGTSGNEQFF. The CDR3 DNA follows: TGCGCCAGCAGCTTGGGCGGGACTAGCGGAAATGAGCAGTTCTTC.

J is TRBJ2-5 and V is TRBV30, with 8 nucleotides matching TRBD2. The V and J ends lost 4 bases and 5 bases, in that order; junction bases with no gene match: 6. CDR3 length: 13 amino acids. Germline loops: CDR1 GTSNPN, CDR2 SVGIG (reference sequence). The CDR3 loop is CAWTGGVKETQYF. In nucleotides, the CDR3 is TGTGCCTGGACCGGGGGGGTCAAGGAGACCCAGTACTTC. Drawing the rest from reference TRBV30 and TRBJ2-5, the complete variable domain is SQTIHQWPATLVQPVGSPLSLECTVEGTSNPNLYWYRQAAGRGLQLLFYSVGIGQISSEVPQNLSASRPQDRQFILSSKKLLLSDSGFYLCAWTGGVKETQYFGPGTRLLVL.

The rearrangement links TRBV10-3 to TRBJ2-3; possible D gene TRBD2, 5 bases. V lost 3 bases and J lost 1, with 8 bases in between. Per the germline V gene, CDR1 is ENHRY and CDR2 is SYGVKD. The length of the CDR3 is 14 residues. CDR3 residues: CAISDGDGTDTQYF. In DNA form, the CDR3 reads TGTGCCATCAGTGACGGGGATGGCACAGATACGCAGTATTTT.

V gene TRBV4-2 combines with J gene TRBJ1-1; the D is unclear. The germline V gene encodes CDR1 LGHNA and CDR2 YNFKEQ. V shed 0 bases and J shed 4 bases, with 9 bases lying between them. This CDR3 is built from 14 residues. The CDR3 protein is CASSQDLGRTEAFF. CDR3 sequence (DNA): TGTGCCAGCAGCCAAGATTTAGGGCGCACTGAAGCTTTCTTT.

The chain links TRBV7-2 to TRBJ2-6; no definite D call. This CDR3 spans 15 amino acids. Germline CDR1 SGHTA, CDR2 FQGNSA. The V end was cut by 1 base, the J end by 4 bases, with 8 bases between. CDR3: CASSLDSTGANVLTF. The DNA for the CDR3 is TGTGCCAGCAGCTTAGATAGCACCGGGGCCAACGTCCTGACTTTC.

For this clone: This same CDR3 is encoded by further DNA sequences in the sample. This chain uses TRBV20-1 with TRBJ2-3; D is unclear. The CDR3 is made up of 10 amino acids. CDR1 and CDR2 (germline): DFQATT, SNEGSKA (reference sequence). Trimming shortened V by 3 bases and J by 6 bases, and 4 bases separated the two germline ends. Written as DNA, the CDR3 is TGCAGTGCTAGCGCTGATACGCAGTATTTT. Translated, it gives CSASADTQYF.

The chain has TRBV11-3 and TRBJ2-5; D remains unclear. There are 13 residues in the CDR3. Trimming removed 5 bases at V and 5 bases at J, with 12 bases between. The V gene's germline CDR1 is SGHNT and CDR2 YENEEA. CDR3 in amino acids: CASSADWQETQYF. For the CDR3, the DNA is TGTGCCAGCAGCGCCGACTGGCAGGAGACCCAGTACTTC.

The chain employs TRBV2 and TRBJ1-1; D unresolved. Germline CDR1 reads SNHLY; CDR2 reads FYNNEI. This CDR3 is 13 amino acids long. The V end was cut by 5 bases, the J end by 1 base, with 8 bases between. CDR3 nucleotide sequence: TGTGCCAGCAGTTATGGGGAGAACACTGAAGCTTTCTTT. It translates to CASSYGENTEAFF.

This clone turned up a few times. The chain combines TRBV7-9 with TRBJ1-1; D not certain. Per the germline V gene, CDR1 is SEHNR and CDR2 is FQNEAQ (reference sequence). The CDR3 totals 16 residues. Trimming cost V 2 bases and J 0 bases, with 13 bases left between them. Here the CDR3 DNA reads TGTGCCAGCAGCTTACGTCTTGTCACTGTGAACACTGAAGCTTTCTTT. It translates to CASSLRLVTVNTEAFF.

The V and J genes are TRBV29-1 and TRBJ1-5; possible D gene TRBD1, 5 bases. CDR3 length equals 13 residues. The germline gives CDR1 SQVTM, CDR2 ANQGSEA. V shed 4 bases and J shed 6 bases, with 13 bases lying between them. The CDR3 spells CSVARELGQPQHF. In DNA, the CDR3 is TGCAGCGTTGCCAGGGAGTTGGGTCAGCCCCAGCATTTT.

The rearrangement links TRBV7-2 to TRBJ2-7; tentatively, D is TRBD2 (5 bases). CDR3 length equals 11 residues. Trimming removed 11 bases at V and 0 bases at J, with 8 bases between. Per germline, CDR1 SGHTA and CDR2 FQGNSA. The CDR3: CAEGFSYEQYF. The DNA of the CDR3 is TGTGCCGAGGGATTCTCCTACGAGCAGTACTTC.

This chain joins TRBV19 and TRBJ2-1; 8 bases are a match to TRBD2. Trimming took 3 bases from V and 7 from J; bases not matched to a gene: 2. This CDR3 has 13 amino acids. Looked up from germline, CDR1 is LNHDA and CDR2 is SQIVND (reference sequence). Here the CDR3 DNA reads TGTGCCAGTAGTATCCCGGGGGGGAATGAGCAGTTCTTC. Amino acid sequence: CASSIPGGNEQFF.

The rearrangement links TRBV10-3 to TRBJ1-3; no reliable D call. V dropped 6 bases and J dropped 4 bases, with 10 bases sitting between them. CDR1 is ENHRY, CDR2 SYGVKD, per germline. The CDR3 consists of 13 residues. The CDR3 DNA is TGTGCCATCAGCGGGGATCTCGGAAACACCATATATTTT. It yields the protein CAISGDLGNTIYF.

The chain combines TRBV29-1 with TRBJ1-4, with D unclear. This CDR3 region has 14 residues. The germline V gene has CDR1 SQVTM and CDR2 ANQGSEA. The V end lost 7 bases, the J end lost 8 bases, and 20 bases lay between the germline ends. CDR3 in DNA: TGCAGCGCCATGAGTACGGGATTTGGCGAAAAACTGTTTTTT. It codes for CSAMSTGFGEKLFF.

The chain has TRBV30 and TRBJ1-6; D is undetermined. The CDR3 is 13 residues long. V lost 2 bases to trimming and J lost 10 bases, with 12 bases between them. Germline CDR1 and CDR2: GTSNPN and SVGIG (reference sequence). CDR3 region: CAWSSVPLSPLHF. The DNA of the CDR3 is TGTGCCTGGAGTTCGGTCCCTCTCTCACCCCTCCACTTT.

This clone has a single count. Other DNA variants within this sample encode the same CDR3. This chain connects TRBV28 to TRBJ2-6; a weak D match, TRBD2 (6 bases). CDR3 length: 15 residues. Germline V gene data show CDR1 as MDHEN and CDR2 as SYDVKM. The V end was cut by 2 bases, the J end by 2 bases, with 7 bases between. CDR3 in amino acids: CASSLGGPGANVLTF. The DNA of the CDR3 is TGTGCCAGCAGTTTAGGAGGGCCTGGGGCCAACGTCCTGACTTTC.

This chain connects TRBV7-8 to TRBJ2-7; a weak D match, TRBD1 (6 bases). The CDR3 consists of 14 residues. The germline gives CDR1 SGHVS, CDR2 FQNEAQ. Trimming pared 3 bases from V and 3 bases from J, leaving 12 bases between. The CDR3 region has the DNA TGTGCCAGCAGCTTCCTGGGCAGGGGCTACGAGCAGTACTTC. It codes for CASSFLGRGYEQYF. The full variable domain, with the rest looked up from reference TRBV7-8 and TRBJ2-7, is GAGVSQSPRYKVAKRGQDVALRCDPISGHVSLFWYQQALGQGPEFLTYFQNEAQLDKSGLPSDRFFAERPEGSVSTLKIQRTQQEDSAVYLCASSFLGRGYEQYFGPGTRLTVT.

The V gene is TRBV5-6, the J gene TRBJ1-2; 7 bases match TRBD1. CDR1 and CDR2 from the germline V gene are SGHDT and YYEEEE. Germline trimming cut 4 bases from V and 8 bases from J; bases unmatched to any gene: 5. The CDR3 is 12 residues long. The CDR3 DNA follows: TGTGCCAGCAGCGACGACAGGGACGGCTACACCTTC. Encoded protein: CASSDDRDGYTF.

J is TRBJ2-7 and V is TRBV5-6; perhaps TRBD1 as D (5 bases). Germline V CDR1 and CDR2: SGHDT, YYEEEE. There are 15 residues in the CDR3. The V end lost 2 bases, the J end lost 2 bases, and 14 bases lay between the germline ends. The CDR3 nucleotides read TGTGCCAGCAGCTTCGGACGATTAGGGGCCTACGAGCAGTACTTC. Its protein product is CASSFGRLGAYEQYF.

This clone was observed a single time. The gene calls are TRBV28 and TRBJ1-2; 9 bases are shared with TRBD1. Trimming cost V 6 bases and J 4 bases; bases outside gene matches: 12. The CDR3 sequence is 16 residues long. Germline V gene sequence: CDR1 MDHEN, CDR2 SYDVKM. In DNA, the CDR3 is TGTGCCAGCAGCCTTGGGACAGGGAGGACGGGCTATGGCTACACCTTC. Encoded protein: CASSLGTGRTGYGYTF.

This clone has just a few counts. CDR3 sequence reads: CASSDASYEQYF. CDR3 sequence (DNA): TGTGCCAGCAGTGATGCCTCCTACGAGCAGTACTTC. The chain has TRBV25-1 and TRBJ2-7; D unclear. From germline, CDR1 is MGHDK and CDR2 SYGVNS. V lost 3 bases to trimming and J lost 0 bases, with 3 bases between them. The CDR3 covers 12 residues.

This clone is a singleton in its sample. The chain combines TRBV6-6 with TRBJ2-2; D may be TRBD1 or TRBD2 (5 bases each). V was clipped by 2 bases and J by 6 bases, with 13 bases between them. The germline V gene encodes CDR1 MNHNY and CDR2 SVGAGI (reference sequence). The CDR3 length is 15 residues. In DNA form, the CDR3 reads TGTGCCAGCAGTTACCCCAGGGACCAAGCCGGGGAGCTGTTTTTT. Residues: CASSYPRDQAGELFF.

The chain has TRBV28 and TRBJ1-6; unclear D gene. The germline V and J ends were trimmed by 5 bases and 6 bases, with 17 bases remaining between them. The germline V gene encodes CDR1 MDHEN and CDR2 SYDVKM. The CDR3 sequence is 16 residues long. The CDR3 reads CASSTRFSLLNSPLHF. The CDR3 DNA reads as TGTGCCAGCAGTACGAGATTCTCTCTTCTTAATTCACCCCTCCACTTT. Drawing the rest from reference TRBV28 and TRBJ1-6, the complete variable domain is DVKVTQSSRYLVKRTGEKVFLECVQDMDHENMFWYRQDPGLGLRLIYFSYDVKMKEKGDIPEGYSVSREKKERFSLILESASTNQTSMYLCASSTRFSLLNSPLHFGNGTRLTVT.

The chain is built from TRBV6-1 and TRBJ1-5, with D perhaps TRBD1 (5 bases). The CDR3 contains 14 residues. CDR1 is MNHNS, CDR2 SASEGT, per germline. V was trimmed by 3 bases and J by 4 bases, leaving 10 bases between them. Here the CDR3 DNA reads TGTGCCAGCAGTGATGGGACGACTAATCAGCCCCAGCATTTT. Translated, it gives CASSDGTTNQPQHF.

The chain employs TRBV10-1 and TRBJ2-7, with 9 bases matching TRBD1. The CDR3 contains 13 residues. With 2 bases clipped from V and 13 bases from J, the junction kept 9 bases outside the gene matches. Germline CDR1 is WNHNN and CDR2 is SYGVQD (reference sequence). CDR3 in amino acids: CASSETPRDRAYF. Written as DNA, the CDR3 is TGCGCCAGCAGTGAGACCCCCCGGGACAGGGCATACTTC.

The chain carries TRBV11-3 and TRBJ2-2; TRBD1 matches 7 bases. The V and J ends lost 3 bases and 2 bases, in that order; junction bases with no gene match: 3. Germline CDR1 and CDR2: SGHNT and YENEEA. The CDR3 length is 15 residues. The CDR3 here is CASSFRDSNTGELFF. The DNA for the CDR3 is TGTGCCAGCAGCTTCCGGGACAGTAACACCGGGGAGCTGTTTTTT.